This T cell receptor (beta chain) was recovered during a study of graft-versus-host responses after intestinal transplantation. Study-wide context: For about three years after anti-thymocyte globulin induction, all recipients took tacrolimus and steroids.

About this clone: What it recognizes is unknown.

The CDR3 extends over 15 amino acids. The method was immunoSEQ multiplex PCR; TCRdb's version includes in-frame clones alone and lacks a portion of them. Of under 100,000 clones listed, roughly 92% were seen once; the top ten hold about 0.44%. Material: unstimulated CD8+ T cells sorted from spleen or lymph node cells, obtained before transplant. J is TRBJ2-7 and V is TRBV21-1; the table names TRBD1, a call not compared with the DNA. TRBV21-1 is recorded as a pseudogene. The TCR sequence derives from a human donor who was the organ donor for an intestinal transplant. The CDR3 spells CASSKGNKGDYEQYF. CDR3 sequence (DNA): TGTGCCAGCAGCAAAGGGAATAAGGGGGACTACGAGCAGTACTTC.